This T cell receptor beta chain was observed in a study of control samples from healthy donors and cancer patients. The CDR3 has 19 amino acids. Per germline, CDR1 MGHRA and CDR2 YSYEKL. Trimming removed 1 base from V and 0 bases from J; junction bases left unmatched: 12. Repertoires were generated with immunoSEQ multiplex PCR, while TCRdb's copy carries only in-frame clones and drops some. The table records 100,000 to 130,000 clones, 70% to 85% of them present only once. The V call is TRBV4-1, the J call TRBJ1-5, with 7 bases lining up with TRBD1. The origin of this receptor is a man between 18 and 29 years old in good health. The sequencing input was blood. CDR3 sequence: CASSQAAAVTGNSNQPQHF. Here the CDR3 DNA reads TGCGCCAGCAGCCAAGCCGCCGCCGTGACAGGGAATAGCAATCAGCCCCAGCATTTT.